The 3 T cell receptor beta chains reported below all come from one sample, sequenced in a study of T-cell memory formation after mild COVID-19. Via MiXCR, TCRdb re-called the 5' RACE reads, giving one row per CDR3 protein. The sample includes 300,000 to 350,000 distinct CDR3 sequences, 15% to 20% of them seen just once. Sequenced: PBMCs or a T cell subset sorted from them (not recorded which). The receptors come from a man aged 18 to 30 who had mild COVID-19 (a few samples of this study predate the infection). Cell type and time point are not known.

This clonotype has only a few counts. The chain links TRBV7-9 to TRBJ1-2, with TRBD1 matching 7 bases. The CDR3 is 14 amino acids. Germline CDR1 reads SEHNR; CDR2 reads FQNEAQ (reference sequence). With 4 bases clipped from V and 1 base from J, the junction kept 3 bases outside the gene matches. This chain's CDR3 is CASSYGTDNYGYTF. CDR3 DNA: TGTGCCAGCAGCTACGGGACAGATAACTATGGCTACACCTTC.

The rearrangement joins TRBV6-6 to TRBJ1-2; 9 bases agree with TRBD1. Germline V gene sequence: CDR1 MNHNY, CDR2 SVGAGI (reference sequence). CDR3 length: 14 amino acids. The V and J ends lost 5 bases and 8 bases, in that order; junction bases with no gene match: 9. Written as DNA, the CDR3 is TGTGCCAGCAGTAAGAACAGGGGGCATCTGGGCTACACCTTC. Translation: CASSKNRGHLGYTF.

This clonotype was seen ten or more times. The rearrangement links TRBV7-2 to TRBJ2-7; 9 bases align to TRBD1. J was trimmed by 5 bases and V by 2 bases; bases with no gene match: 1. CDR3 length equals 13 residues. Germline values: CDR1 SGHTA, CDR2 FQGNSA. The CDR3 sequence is CASSLTGGHEQYF. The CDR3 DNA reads TGTGCCAGCAGCTTAACAGGGGGCCACGAGCAGTACTTC.